Presented here are 6 T cell receptor beta chains from one specimen sequenced in a study of blood T cell repertoires in COVID-19. Using immunoSEQ multiplex PCR, the repertoire was profiled, and TCRdb retains in-frame clones only, with some absent. The data hold 150,000 or so clones, with about 90% observed a single time. Sequencing was carried out using peripheral blood. The receptors shown here come from a man aged 80 or over with acute or convalescent COVID-19.

This clone occurred a few times. The chain uses TRBV19 and TRBJ1-5, with TRBD1 matching over 7 bases. The CDR3 spans 14 residues. With 5 bases clipped from V and 4 bases from J, the junction kept 5 bases outside the gene matches. Germline values: CDR1 LNHDA, CDR2 SQIVND (reference sequence). The CDR3 DNA reads as TGTGCCAGTAGTCACCAGGGGGTAAATCAGCCCCAGCATTTT. This codes for CASSHQGVNQPQHF.

The V and J genes are TRBV7-2 and TRBJ2-5; 9 bases map to TRBD2. The CDR3 contains 15 residues. In germline, CDR1 is SGHTA, CDR2 FQGNSA. With V trimmed by 3 bases and J by 4 bases, 6 bases remained unmatched. In nucleotides, the CDR3 is TGTGCCAGCAGCTTTGTAGGGACTAGCTTAGAGACCCAGTACTTC. Translation gives CASSFVGTSLETQYF.

This chain joins TRBV9 and TRBJ2-3, with TRBD2 matching 9 bases. J lost 2 bases, V lost 0 bases, and 4 bases had no gene match. In germline, CDR1 is SGDLS, CDR2 YYNGEE. The CDR3 contains 16 residues. DNA of the CDR3: TGTGCCAGCAGCGTAGTGGCTAGCGGGACCACAGATACGCAGTATTTT. Its translation is CASSVVASGTTDTQYF. The whole variable domain, filled in from reference TRBV9 and TRBJ2-3, reads DSGVTQTPKHLITATGQRVTLRCSPRSGDLSVYWYQQSLDQGLQFLIQYYNGEERAKGNILERFSAQQFPDLHSELNLSSLELGDSALYFCASSVVASGTTDTQYFGPGTRLTVL.

The V and J genes are TRBV6-5 and TRBJ1-2, with 7 bases identical to TRBD1. The CDR3 runs to 15 residues. CDR1 and CDR2 (germline): MNHEY, SVGAGI. The V and J ends lost 4 bases and 8 bases, in that order; junction bases with no gene match: 13. CDR3 sequence: CASSFQSTGRKGYTF. CDR3 nucleotides: TGTGCCAGCAGTTTTCAATCGACAGGGCGGAAAGGCTACACCTTC.

V usage is TRBV7-9 and J usage is TRBJ2-1; 9 nucleotides match TRBD1. Germline V gives CDR1 SEHNR, CDR2 FQNEAQ (reference sequence). V trimming: 4 bases; J trimming: 5 bases; junction bases outside the gene matches: 6. The CDR3 is 15 amino acids. CDR3 in DNA: TGTGCCAGCAGCTGGCAGGGACAGGGTGACAATGAGCAGTTCTTC. Its protein product is CASSWQGQGDNEQFF.

CDR3 protein: CASSYLQGMGGYTF. The CDR3 nucleotides are TGTGCCAGCAGTTACTTACAGGGAATGGGTGGCTACACCTTC. The chain combines TRBV6-5 with TRBJ1-2, with D tentatively TRBD1 (6 bases). Trimming stripped 1 base from V and 7 bases from J, with 13 bases between. CDR3 length: 14 residues. CDR1 is MNHEY and CDR2 is SVGAGI in the germline V gene.